What follows describes a single T cell receptor beta chain. As yet, its antigen is unknown. The sample contains more than one DNA sequence encoding this CDR3. This entry is derived from a study of radiotherapy plus CTLA-4 blockade in lung cancer. About the study: Objective responses were observed in less than 20% of patients, and disease control was achieved by about 30%.

Germline lookup yields CDR1 SGHRS and CDR2 YFSETQ. V was shortened by 3 bases and J by 3 bases, with 21 bases between the two germline ends. There are 18 residues in the CDR3. In chemo-refractory metastatic non-small-cell lung cancer, patients got ipilimumab CTLA-4 blockade together with focal radiation. Study observations and caveats: In blood, tumor-derived TCR clones expanded after radiotherapy plus ipilimumab. Dynamics of early blood T cell clones, together with interferon-beta, were reportedly the best predictors of response.

Clones were read by immunoSEQ multiplex PCR, and TCRdb kept only the in-frame ones, dropping some. Among tens of thousands of clones, more than 75% were seen once, and the ten largest hold over 15%. The receptor comes from a human donor with non-small cell lung cancer that progressed on radiotherapy plus ipilimumab. The sequences come from peripheral blood, collected from a patient treated with radiotherapy plus ipilimumab. The chain joins TRBV5-1 to TRBJ2-2, with a tentative D call TRBD2 (6 bases). CDR3 DNA sequence: TGCGCCAGCAGCTCGGCGGGCGGGACTTCAGGCGACACCGGGGAGCTGTTTTTT. Translation gives CASSSAGGTSGDTGELFF.